This is a list of T cell receptor beta chains from one sample in a study of shared clonotypes between healthy human individuals. The repertoire was sequenced with immunoSEQ multiplex PCR; TCRdb's copy has only in-frame clones and lacks some. The sample records over 2 million clones, 85% to 95% being singletons. Material: naive CD4+ T cells from PBMCs. These receptor sequences come from a man between 18 and 29 years old in good health. Some clones in this sample may be carry-over from other donors' samples. Each CDR3 is given without its conserved first and last residue. The order of the fields is V gene, J gene, CDR3 protein.

TRBV11-2,TRBJ2-3,ASNYVGFGVNTQY
TRBV11-2,TRBJ2-1,ASSPTPVAGGPRNEQF
TRBV18,TRBJ2-1,ASSPGPSGNEQF
TRBV18,TRBJ1-1,ASSPRQGGLNTEAF
TRBV10-2,TRBJ2-2,ASSGWGGSGGNTGELF
TRBV7-2,TRBJ2-1,ASSLAGRGSYNEQF
TRBV7-2,TRBJ1-4,ASSRGTSGEKLF
TRBV11-3,TRBJ2-1,ASSTGSSSYNEQF
TRBV10-3,TRBJ1-3,AISDPGITIY
TRBV6-5,TRBJ1-4,ASSYGLGSEKLF